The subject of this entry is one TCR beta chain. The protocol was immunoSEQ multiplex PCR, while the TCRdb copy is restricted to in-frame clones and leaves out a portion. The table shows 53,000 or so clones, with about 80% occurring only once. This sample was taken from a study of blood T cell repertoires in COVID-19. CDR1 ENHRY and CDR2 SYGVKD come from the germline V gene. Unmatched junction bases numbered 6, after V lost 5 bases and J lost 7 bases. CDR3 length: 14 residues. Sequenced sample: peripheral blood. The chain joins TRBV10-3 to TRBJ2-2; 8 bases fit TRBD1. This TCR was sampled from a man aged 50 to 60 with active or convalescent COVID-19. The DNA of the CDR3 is TGTGCCATCAGTCAGGACAGGGAGATCGGGGAGCTGTTTTTT. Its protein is CAISQDREIGELFF.